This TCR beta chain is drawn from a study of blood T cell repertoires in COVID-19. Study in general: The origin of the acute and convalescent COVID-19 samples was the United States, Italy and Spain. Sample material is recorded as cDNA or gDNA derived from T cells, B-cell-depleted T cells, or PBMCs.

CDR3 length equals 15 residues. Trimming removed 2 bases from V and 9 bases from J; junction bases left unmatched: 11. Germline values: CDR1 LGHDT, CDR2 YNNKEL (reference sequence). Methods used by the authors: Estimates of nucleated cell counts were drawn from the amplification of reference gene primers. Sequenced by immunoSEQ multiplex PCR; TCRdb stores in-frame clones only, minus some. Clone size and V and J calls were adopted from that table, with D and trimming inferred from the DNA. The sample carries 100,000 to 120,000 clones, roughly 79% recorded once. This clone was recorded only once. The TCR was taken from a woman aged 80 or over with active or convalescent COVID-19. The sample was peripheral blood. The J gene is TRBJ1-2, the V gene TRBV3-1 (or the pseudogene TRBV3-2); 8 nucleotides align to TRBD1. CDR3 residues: CASSQQPGQVDRYTF. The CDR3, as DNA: TGTGCCAGCAGCCAACAACCGGGACAGGTTGACCGCTACACCTTC.